This T cell receptor beta chain was identified in a study of blood T cells in healthy people across ages. Combining a sample-barcoded 5' primer with a J-beta primer mix, a second PCR ran for roughly 7 to 12 cycles. Each CDR3 protein gets one entry after TCRdb re-called the 5' RACE reads with MiXCR. The data contain fewer than 1.5 million distinct CDR3 sequences, roughly 45% of them singletons. J lost 0 bases, V lost 8 bases, and 13 bases had no gene match. The germline gives CDR1 MGHRA, CDR2 YSYEKL. This CDR3 comprises 17 residues. This receptor was taken from a young woman in good health. Sample: blood. The J gene is TRBJ2-3, the V gene TRBV4-1, with TRBD2 matching 8 bases. This CDR3 is CASRPSGGGDSTDTQYF. CDR3 in DNA: TGCGCCAGCCGGCCCAGCGGGGGCGGGGATAGCACAGATACGCAGTATTTT.